This TCR beta chain was documented in a study of shared clonotypes between healthy human individuals. A word on this clone: Its cognate antigen is unknown.

Naive CD8 cells lacked CD45RO and underwent positive selection for CCR7, leaving out terminally differentiated effector memory CD45RA+ cells. Profiled with immunoSEQ multiplex PCR; TCRdb holds only in-frame clones, not every one. This sample has about 2.2 million clones, with about 92% found just once. Study-wide results and caveats: Sorted-subset sequencing was shown by rarefaction to be incomplete despite large depth.

The sequencing input was naive CD8+ T cells from PBMCs. This receptor was obtained from a man aged 18-30 years in good health. Some clones in this sample may be carry-over from other donors' samples.

In DNA form, the CDR3 reads TGTGCCAGCAGCTCCCGCTCTAGCGGAAAATCCTACGAGCAGTACTTC. Translating gives CASSSRSSGKSYEQYF. V and J are TRBV11-2 and TRBJ2-7; the match to TRBD2 covers 7 bases. Germline lookup yields CDR1 SGHAT and CDR2 FQNNGV. CDR3 length: 16 residues. Trimming removed 4 bases from V and 1 base from J; junction bases left unmatched: 10.